This paragraph covers one T cell receptor (beta chain) sequence. V shed 3 bases and J 8 bases; nucleotides not matched to a gene: 4. This CDR3 contains 14 residues. The germline gives CDR1 SGHDT, CDR2 YYEEEE. This specimen belongs to a study of control samples from healthy donors and cancer patients. The data were produced by immunoSEQ multiplex PCR, yet TCRdb's version contains in-frame clones alone and is incomplete. In the table there are 130,000 to 150,000 clones, 75% to 95% of which are singletons. The chain employs TRBV5-6 and TRBJ1-6; 8 bases are shared with TRBD1. The specimen sequenced was blood. This clonotype was sampled from a man between 25 and 39 years old in good health. The CDR3 DNA reads TGTGCCAGCAGCTCGGACAGGGCCGATTCACCCCTCCACTTT. Translation gives CASSSDRADSPLHF.